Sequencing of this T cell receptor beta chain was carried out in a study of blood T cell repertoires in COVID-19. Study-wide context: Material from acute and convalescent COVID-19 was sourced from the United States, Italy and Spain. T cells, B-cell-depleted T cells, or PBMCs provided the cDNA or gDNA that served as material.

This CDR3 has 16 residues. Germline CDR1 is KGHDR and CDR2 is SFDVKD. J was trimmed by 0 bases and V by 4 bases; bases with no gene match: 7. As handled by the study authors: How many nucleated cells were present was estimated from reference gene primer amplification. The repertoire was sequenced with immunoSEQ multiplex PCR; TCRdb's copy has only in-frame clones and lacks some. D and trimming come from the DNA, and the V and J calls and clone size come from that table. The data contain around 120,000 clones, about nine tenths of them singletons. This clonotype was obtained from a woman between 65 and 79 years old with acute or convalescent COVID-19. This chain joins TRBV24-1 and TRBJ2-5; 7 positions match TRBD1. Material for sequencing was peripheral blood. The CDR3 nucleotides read TGTGCCACCAGTGACACCGGACAGGACTACCAAGAGACCCAGTACTTC. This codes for CATSDTGQDYQETQYF.